The rows below give T cell receptor beta chains drawn from one sample of a study of neurological immune-mediated disorders. Each CDR3 protein gets one entry after TCRdb re-called the 5' RACE reads with MiXCR. The profile shows around 130,000 distinct CDR3 sequences, about 3.4% of them singletons. Sample: PBMCs. The receptors come from a woman aged 25 to 39 with multiple sclerosis. CDR3s include the opening cysteine and the closing phenylalanine or tryptophan. The D gene is left open where the match is weak. Size values are once, few and many counts, or a class for expanded clones, and some rows have none.

TRBV7-2	many	TRBJ1-1	.	14	TGTGCCAGCAGCTTAATGCAGAGTCACACTGAAGCTTTCTTT	CASSLMQSHTEAFF
TRBV5-1	many	TRBJ1-4	.	14	TGCGCCAGTAGTCAGGGGAGAACTAATGAAAAACTGTTTTTT	CASSQGRTNEKLFF
TRBV20-1	many	TRBJ2-5	TRBD2	15	TGCAGTGCTAGAGATCCCGCGGGGGACCGGGAGACCCAGTACTTC	CSARDPAGDRETQYF
TRBV25-1	many	TRBJ2-2	TRBD2	18	TGTGCCAGCAGTATAACATGGGCTAGCGGGCCGAACACCGGGGAGCTGTTTTTT	CASSITWASGPNTGELFF
TRBV14	many	TRBJ1-6	TRBD1	13	TGTGCCAGCAGCCGAGGCAGGGGGTCACCCCTCCACTTT	CASSRGRGSPLHF
TRBV12-3/TRBV12-4	many	TRBJ2-5	.	14	TGTGCCAGCAGACCCGGCCCCCGCGGAGAGACCCAGTACTTC	CASRPGPRGETQYF
TRBV15	many	TRBJ1-1	.	15	TGTGCCACCAGCAGGCGAGGGGCTGGGAACACTGAAGCTTTCTTT	CATSRRGAGNTEAFF
TRBV20-1	many	TRBJ2-1	TRBD2	14	TGCAGTGCTAGAGATTGGCGGGGGAACAATGAGCAGTTCTTC	CSARDWRGNNEQFF
TRBV11-2	many	TRBJ2-5	.	15	TGTGCCAGCAGCTTAGGCGGCAGGCTCCAAGAGACCCAGTACTTC	CASSLGGRLQETQYF
TRBV5-1	many	TRBJ1-4	.	20	TGCGCCAGCAGCCTGGGGCTGAGGGTCCAAAGGGTTGGACCTGGGTTAAAACTGTTTTTT	CASSLGLRVQRVGPGLKLFF
TRBV20-1	.	TRBJ1-1	.	18	TGCAGTGCTAGAGATACGGGAGGGCAATTTGCTAAGAACACTGAAGCTTTCTTT	CSARDTGGQFAKNTEAFF
TRBV12-3/TRBV12-4	many	TRBJ2-1	TRBD1	12	TGTGCCACCGACGAAAGGGACAGGGCAATTCTCTTC	CATDERDRAILF
TRBV7-2	many	TRBJ1-2	TRBD1	14	TGTGCCAGCAGCTCCGACAGGGGCCCCTATGGCTACACCTTC	CASSSDRGPYGYTF
TRBV5-1	.	TRBJ2-6	TRBD2	18	TGTGCCAGCAACTTGGTCTTAGCGGGAAGCTCTGGGGCCAACGTCCTGACTTTC	CASNLVLAGSSGANVLTF
TRBV4-3	many	TRBJ2-1	.	13	TGCGCCAGCAGCCAAGAAGGAGGCCAGTCGCAGTTCTTC	CASSQEGGQSQFF
TRBV20-1	many	TRBJ2-1	TRBD2	14	TGCAGTGCTAAGACTAGCGGGATAGTCGATGAGCAGTTCTTC	CSAKTSGIVDEQFF
TRBV6-2/TRBV6-3	many	TRBJ2-4	.	14	TGTGCCAGCGCGACGCAGGGAGCCAAAAACATTCAGTACTTC	CASATQGAKNIQYF
TRBV7-9	many	TRBJ2-5	TRBD2	13	TGTGCCAGCAGCACACTAGCGTTCGAGACCCAGTACTTC	CASSTLAFETQYF
TRBV28	many	TRBJ2-7	TRBD2	14	TGTGCCAGCAGTTTGGGGGGGGTTATTTACGAGCAGTACTTC	CASSLGGVIYEQYF
TRBV20-1	many	TRBJ1-4	.	16	TGCAGTGCTAGCCGGGGAACGGTTGCAACTAATGAAAAACTGTTTTTT	CSASRGTVATNEKLFF
TRBV7-6	many	TRBJ2-1	TRBD2	16	TGTGCCAGCAGCTTGCCTCGGGGACTAGCGGGGAGTGAGCAGTTCTTC	CASSLPRGLAGSEQFF
TRBV7-2	few	TRBJ1-3	.	12	TGTGCCAGCAGCACACAGGGTTATACCATATATTTT	CASSTQGYTIYF
TRBV14	many	TRBJ2-7	.	14	TGTGCCACCTCCAGGAGCGTTACCTCCTACGAGCAGTACTTC	CATSRSVTSYEQYF
TRBV15	many	TRBJ1-2	TRBD1	16	TGTGCCACCAGCAGAGGACAGACAGGGGGAAACTATGGCTACACCTTC	CATSRGQTGGNYGYTF
TRBV20-1	many	TRBJ2-3	.	12	TGCAGTGCTAGAAAGACAACAGATACGCAGTATTTT	CSARKTTDTQYF
TRBV19	many	TRBJ1-2	.	16	TGTGCCAGTAGCCAGACCCACCCGGGGGGGCCTATTGGCTACACCTTC	CASSQTHPGGPIGYTF
TRBV11-2	many	TRBJ1-4	.	13	TGTGCCAGCAGCTTAAGTGCTAATGAAAAACTGTTTTTT	CASSLSANEKLFF
TRBV7-6	many	TRBJ2-5	.	12	TGTGCCAGCAGCTTTGACGGTCGGACCCAGTACTTC	CASSFDGRTQYF
TRBV7-8	many	TRBJ2-1	TRBD1	15	TGTGCCAGCAGCTCTCCGGATTACAGGGGAAATGAGCAGTTCTTC	CASSSPDYRGNEQFF